Listed below are T cell receptor beta chains from one sample, sequenced in a study of cytomegalovirus exposure and HLA in healthy donors. Clones were sequenced by immunoSEQ multiplex PCR, and TCRdb holds only the in-frame ones, with some missing. The table shows some 120,000 clones, with 73% occurring only once. The sequenced sample was PBMCs. The receptors were sampled from a woman between 35 and 50 years old in good health and CMV-seropositive. Both conserved end residues are part of each CDR3. D genes are given only for firm matches. Only some rows state a clone size, as once, few, many or a class for expanded clones.

d_gene,abundance,j_gene,v_gene,CDR3aa,CDR3nt
-,few,TRBJ1-1,TRBV19,CASSIKGSNTEAFF,TGTGCCAGTAGTATTAAGGGGTCGAACACTGAAGCTTTCTTT
-,-,TRBJ1-2,TRBV30,CAWRRGSYGYTF,TGTGCCTGGAGAAGAGGTTCCTATGGCTACACCTTC
TRBD1,-,TRBJ1-2,TRBV23-1,CASSQYPDRELGYTF,TGCGCCAGCAGTCAATATCCCGACAGGGAACTTGGCTACACCTTC
-,few,TRBJ1-2,TRBV4-3,CASSQDGHQGFNYGYTF,TGCGCCAGCAGCCAAGATGGACACCAAGGCTTTAACTATGGCTACACCTTC
-,-,TRBJ1-4,TRBV10-3,CAIRGATNEKLFF,TGTGCCATCAGGGGAGCAACTAATGAAAAACTGTTTTTT
-,few,TRBJ2-2,TRBV6-5,CASSWGDTGELFF,TGTGCCAGCAGTTGGGGGGACACCGGGGAGCTGTTTTTT
-,-,TRBJ2-1,TRBV5-1,CASSESRGNEQFF,TGCGCCAGCAGCGAATCCAGGGGTAATGAGCAGTTCTTC
-,-,TRBJ2-1,TRBV5-1,CASSLTSPEQFF,TGCGCCAGCAGCTTGACTAGCCCCGAGCAGTTCTTC
TRBD2,-,TRBJ2-5,TRBV7-3,CASSKAGGETQYF,TGTGCCAGCAGTAAAGCGGGAGGAGAGACCCAGTACTTC
-,-,TRBJ1-6,TRBV12-5,CASGRRRRNNSPLHF,TGTGCTAGTGGGCGCCGGCGGCGGAATAATTCACCCCTCCACTTT
-,-,TRBJ2-3,TRBV9,CASSPGLGTDTQYF,TGTGCCAGCAGCCCGGGACTGGGGACAGATACGCAGTATTTT
TRBD1,-,TRBJ2-5,TRBV29-1,CSVEGQGAQYF,TGCAGCGTTGAAGGACAGGGTGCCCAGTACTTC
-,-,TRBJ2-5,TRBV25-1,CASSVPQGETQYF,TGTGCCAGCAGTGTCCCGCAGGGGGAGACCCAGTACTTC
TRBD2,-,TRBJ2-7,TRBV20-1,CSARLAGAMVF,TGCAGTGCTAGACTAGCGGGGGCCATGGTTTTC
-,-,TRBJ2-6,TRBV19,CASSMRADTGANVLTF,TGTGCCAGTAGTATGCGGGCGGATACTGGGGCCAACGTCCTGACTTTC
-,-,TRBJ2-7,TRBV27,CASGTTWSGYEQYF,TGTGCCAGCGGTACTACCTGGTCGGGCTACGAGCAGTACTTC
-,-,TRBJ1-1,TRBV30,CAWRAGGLGYTEAFF,TGTGCCTGGAGAGCGGGCGGCCTCGGATACACTGAAGCTTTCTTT